These T cell receptor beta chains were read from a single sample in a study of T cells in Graves' hyperthyroidism and ophthalmopathy. TCRdb re-analysed the multiplex PCR reads in MiXCR, keeping a single row per CDR3 protein. The data contain 100,000 to 130,000 distinct CDR3 sequences, about 15% of them singletons. Sequencing input: blood. The receptors come from a woman in her fifties or sixties with Graves' hyperthyroidism. CDR3s include the opening cysteine and the closing phenylalanine or tryptophan. Each record gives: CDR3 DNA, CDR3 protein, J gene, V gene, D gene, clone size. D genes are given only for firm matches. Not every row has a clone size; where given, it reads once, few, many or a size class.

CDR3 DNA: TGTGCCAGCAGTCCCACTCCGGGACAGGGGGCAGATACGCAGTATTTT
CDR3 protein: CASSPTPGQGADTQYF
J gene: TRBJ2-3
V gene: TRBV7-9
D gene: TRBD1
clone size: few

CDR3 DNA: TGTGCCAGCAGCTTAGTATACAGGAGGGGACCCCTCCACTTT
CDR3 protein: CASSLVYRRGPLHF
J gene: TRBJ1-6
V gene: TRBV11-2
D gene: .
clone size: many

CDR3 DNA: TGCAGTGCTAGAGAGTCTCTAGGAGGGACAAATTCACCCCTCCACTTT
CDR3 protein: CSARESLGGTNSPLHF
J gene: TRBJ1-6
V gene: TRBV20-1
D gene: .
clone size: many

CDR3 DNA: TGTGCCAGCAGCCCTGGGACTCTAACCTACGAGCAGTACTTC
CDR3 protein: CASSPGTLTYEQYF
J gene: TRBJ2-7
V gene: TRBV11-2
D gene: .
clone size: once

CDR3 DNA: TGTGCCAGCAGTTACTCTGAAGAATCCTATAATTCACCCCTCCACTTT
CDR3 protein: CASSYSEESYNSPLHF
J gene: TRBJ1-6
V gene: TRBV6-6
D gene: .
clone size: many

CDR3 DNA: TGTGCCAGCAGCCCGACCCCCACAGGGGACTATGGCTACACCTTC
CDR3 protein: CASSPTPTGDYGYTF
J gene: TRBJ1-2
V gene: TRBV4-2
D gene: TRBD1
clone size: many

CDR3 DNA: TGCAGTGCTAGGCACCGGGACAGGGGTCGCGAGCAGTACTTC
CDR3 protein: CSARHRDRGREQYF
J gene: TRBJ2-7
V gene: TRBV20-1
D gene: TRBD1
clone size: few

CDR3 DNA: TGTGCCAGCAGCTTAGGCCCAGGCTTCACTGAAGCTTTCTTT
CDR3 protein: CASSLGPGFTEAFF
J gene: TRBJ1-1
V gene: TRBV7-2
D gene: .
clone size: few

CDR3 DNA: TGTGCCAGCAGCTCTGATCAGGGGGCGCGCACAGATACGCAGTATTTT
CDR3 protein: CASSSDQGARTDTQYF
J gene: TRBJ2-3
V gene: TRBV5-1
D gene: TRBD1
clone size: .

CDR3 DNA: TGCAGCGTTGAAGACCCGCGGACGGAACCCTACTCTGGAAACACCATATATTTT
CDR3 protein: CSVEDPRTEPYSGNTIYF
J gene: TRBJ1-3
V gene: TRBV29-1
D gene: .
clone size: many

CDR3 DNA: TGTGCCAGCAGTTATCAACAGGGGAGTTCCTACGAGCAGTACTTC
CDR3 protein: CASSYQQGSSYEQYF
J gene: TRBJ2-7
V gene: TRBV6-5
D gene: TRBD1
clone size: .

CDR3 DNA: TGTGCCAGCAGCTTAGATCTGGGGGGAGGGCTTCAGCCCCAGCATTTT
CDR3 protein: CASSLDLGGGLQPQHF
J gene: TRBJ1-5
V gene: TRBV7-9
D gene: .
clone size: many

CDR3 DNA: TGTGCCAGTAGGAGGGAACGAAATGGCTACACCTTC
CDR3 protein: CASRRERNGYTF
J gene: TRBJ1-2
V gene: TRBV19
D gene: .
clone size: many

CDR3 DNA: TGTGCCAGCAGTTACCCCACAGAGGGTACCGGGGAGCTGTTTTTT
CDR3 protein: CASSYPTEGTGELFF
J gene: TRBJ2-2
V gene: TRBV6-5
D gene: .
clone size: many

CDR3 DNA: TGTGCCAGCAGTACGACTAGCGGGAGGATTTACGAGCAGTACTTC
CDR3 protein: CASSTTSGRIYEQYF
J gene: TRBJ2-7
V gene: TRBV6-1
D gene: TRBD2
clone size: many

CDR3 DNA: TGTGCCAGCTCCCTGGGGCAGAACCAAGAGACCCAGTACTTC
CDR3 protein: CASSLGQNQETQYF
J gene: TRBJ2-5
V gene: TRBV18
D gene: .
clone size: many

CDR3 DNA: TGTGCCAGCTCACCAGAGGGGGCGTACGAGCAGTACTTC
CDR3 protein: CASSPEGAYEQYF
J gene: TRBJ2-7
V gene: TRBV18
D gene: TRBD1
clone size: many

CDR3 DNA: TGTGCCAGTAGTATAAGCGGGCGGGGGAACACTGAAGCTTTCTTT
CDR3 protein: CASSISGRGNTEAFF
J gene: TRBJ1-1
V gene: TRBV19
D gene: .
clone size: many